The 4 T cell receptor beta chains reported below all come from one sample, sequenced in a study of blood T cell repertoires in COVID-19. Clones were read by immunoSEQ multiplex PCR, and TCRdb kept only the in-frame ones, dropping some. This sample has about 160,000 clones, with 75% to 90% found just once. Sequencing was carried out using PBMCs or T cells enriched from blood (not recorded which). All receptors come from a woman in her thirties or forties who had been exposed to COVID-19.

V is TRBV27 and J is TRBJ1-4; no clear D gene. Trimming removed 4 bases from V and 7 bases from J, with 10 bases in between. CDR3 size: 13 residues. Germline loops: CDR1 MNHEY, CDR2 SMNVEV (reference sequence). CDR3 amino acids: CASSSPGSEKLFF. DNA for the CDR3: TGTGCCAGCAGTTCTCCCGGGAGTGAAAAACTGTTTTTT.

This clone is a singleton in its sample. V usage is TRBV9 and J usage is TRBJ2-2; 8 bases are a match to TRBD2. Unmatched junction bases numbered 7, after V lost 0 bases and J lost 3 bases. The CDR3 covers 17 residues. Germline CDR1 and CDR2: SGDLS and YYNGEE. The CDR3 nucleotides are TGTGCCAGCAGCGTAGCTGGGCGGGGGGCTCACACCGGGGAGCTGTTTTTT. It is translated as CASSVAGRGAHTGELFF.

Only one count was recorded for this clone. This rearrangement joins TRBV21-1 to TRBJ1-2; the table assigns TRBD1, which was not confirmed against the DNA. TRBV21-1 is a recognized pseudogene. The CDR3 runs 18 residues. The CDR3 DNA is TGTGCCAGCAGCAAATCATGGACAGGTTCAAGGATTAGCTATGGCTACACCTTC. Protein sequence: CASSKSWTGSRISYGYTF.

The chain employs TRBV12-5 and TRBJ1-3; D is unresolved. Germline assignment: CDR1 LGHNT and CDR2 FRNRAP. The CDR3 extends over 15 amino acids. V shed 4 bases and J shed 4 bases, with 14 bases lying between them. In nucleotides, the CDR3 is TGTGCTAGTGGTTCGGTTGGAGGGCGCGGAAACACCATATATTTT. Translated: CASGSVGGRGNTIYF.